These 27 T cell receptor beta chains came from one sample sequenced in a study of cytomegalovirus exposure and HLA in healthy donors. With 60 Vbeta and 13 Jbeta primers, the PCR was carried out. The method was immunoSEQ multiplex PCR; TCRdb's version includes in-frame clones alone and lacks a portion of them. The top ten clones hold 10% to 15% of a sample with 140,000 to 150,000 clones, 60% to 85% of them seen once. Sequencing input: PBMCs. The source is a man aged 35 to 55 in good health and CMV-seropositive.

The genes are TRBV29-1 and TRBJ2-1, with TRBD1 identical over 12 bases. The V segment lost 3 bases and the J segment 6 bases; nucleotides outside the gene matches: 3. CDR3 length equals 14 residues. Germline CDR1 is SQVTM and CDR2 is ANQGSEA. CDR3 amino acids: CSVEGQGASNEQFF. CDR3 nucleotide sequence: TGCAGCGTTGAGGGACAGGGGGCGTCCAATGAGCAGTTCTTC.

The gene calls are TRBV5-6 and TRBJ2-2, with D tentatively TRBD1 (6 bases). Per germline, CDR1 SGHDT and CDR2 YYEEEE. The CDR3 totals 14 residues. V was pared by 3 bases and J by 3 bases, with 9 bases between. CDR3 protein: CASSWDTYTGELFF. The CDR3 DNA follows: TGTGCCAGCAGCTGGGACACATACACCGGGGAGCTGTTTTTT. Combining the CDR3 with reference TRBV5-6 and TRBJ2-2 gives the whole variable domain DAGVTQSPTHLIKTRGQQVTLRCSPKSGHDTVSWYQQALGQGPQFIFQYYEEEERQRGNFPDRFSGHQFPNYSSELNVNALLLGDSALYLCASSWDTYTGELFFGEGSRLTVL.

This clone was found once. The chain has TRBV5-1 and TRBJ2-1; TRBD2 matches 10 bases. After removal of 1 base from V and 5 bases from J, the junction contained 12 bases not matched to a gene. This CDR3 is built from 18 residues. The germline V gene encodes CDR1 SGHRS and CDR2 YFSETQ. CDR3 DNA: TGCGCCAGCAGCTTGATCGTCGCGTCTAGCGGGAGAGACAATGAGCAGTTCTTC. Translating gives CASSLIVASSGRDNEQFF.

Turning to this clone: At one boundary the junction diverges from the germline segment, which might be a read error. V and J are TRBV5-1 and TRBJ2-1; 7 bases match TRBD2. CDR1 is SGHRS, CDR2 YFSETQ, per germline. The CDR3 has 14 residues. In nucleotides, the CDR3 is TGCGCCAGCAACTTGGGGGAGGGGTTTTCTGAGCAGTTCTTC. This encodes CASNLGEGFSEQFF.

The J gene is TRBJ2-7, the V gene TRBV2; possibly TRBD1 for D (5 bases). Germline V gene lookup returns CDR1 SNHLY and CDR2 FYNNEI. V was cut by 6 bases and J by 1 base, with 10 bases left in between. This CDR3 is 13 amino acids long. The CDR3 DNA is TGTGCCAGCAGGCCTGACAGTTCCTACGAGCAGTACTTC. This codes for CASRPDSSYEQYF. Looking up the rest from reference TRBV2 and TRBJ2-7 gives the full variable domain: EPEVTQTPSHQVTQMGQEVILRCVPISNHLYFYWYRQILGQKVEFLVSFYNNEISEKSEIFDDQFSVERPDGSNFTLKIRSTKLEDSAMYFCASRPDSSYEQYFGPGTRLTVT.

The chain combines TRBV28 with TRBJ2-7; TRBD1 matches 8 bases. The CDR3 loop spans 16 amino acids. In germline, CDR1 is MDHEN, CDR2 SYDVKM. J was trimmed by 3 bases and V by 4 bases; bases with no gene match: 11. The CDR3 DNA is TGTGCCAGCAGTTGGACGGGACAGGACGGCTACTACGAGCAGTACTTC. Translated, it gives CASSWTGQDGYYEQYF.

About this clone: Germline and junction disagree at one end, which may indicate a read error. For the CDR3, the DNA is TGTTCCAGCAGCCCCGACCCACTAGCGGGAGGGCCGCGGAATGAGCAGTTCTTC. The encoded protein is CSSSPDPLAGGPRNEQFF. The genes are TRBV7-9 and TRBJ2-1, with 13 bases that match TRBD2. CDR1 is SEHNR, CDR2 FQNEAQ, per germline (reference sequence). The CDR3 covers 18 residues.

The chain joins TRBV7-9 to TRBJ1-1, with unresolved D. V was cut by 3 bases and J by 6 bases, with 5 bases left in between. This CDR3 has 11 residues. Germline-derived CDR1 and CDR2 are SEHNR and FQNEAQ (reference sequence). CDR3 nucleotide sequence: TGTGCCAGCAGCTTGCAGGCTGAAGCTTTCTTT. It specifies CASSLQAEAFF.

The CDR3 sequence: CASSLPYRGANQPQHF. The CDR3 nucleotides are TGTGCCAGCAGCCTCCCTTACAGGGGAGCAAATCAGCCCCAGCATTTT. The chain carries TRBV28 and TRBJ1-5; 7 bases are a match to TRBD1. This CDR3 has 16 residues. Losses at the gene ends were 6 bases for V and 4 bases for J; bases not matched to a gene: 12. Germline lookup yields CDR1 MDHEN and CDR2 SYDVKM.

V and J are TRBV2 and TRBJ2-3; 7 bases are a match to TRBD2. Per germline, CDR1 SNHLY and CDR2 FYNNEI. The CDR3 consists of 16 residues. The junction had 14 bases not matched to a gene; V was cut back by 3 bases and J by 8 bases. CDR3 DNA sequence: TGTGCCAGCAGTGATTTCCAGCGGGATTTCCAGGTTACGCAGTATTTT. Its protein is CASSDFQRDFQVTQYF. The full variable domain, with the rest looked up from reference TRBV2 and TRBJ2-3, is EPEVTQTPSHQVTQMGQEVILRCVPISNHLYFYWYRQILGQKVEFLVSFYNNEISEKSEIFDDQFSVERPDGSNFTLKIRSTKLEDSAMYFCASSDFQRDFQVTQYFGPGTRLTVL.

About this clone itself: The sample carries other DNA sequences with the same CDR3. The chain recombines TRBV19 with TRBJ2-6; D remains ambiguous. Germline-derived CDR1 and CDR2 are LNHDA and SQIVND (reference sequence). V was pared by 5 bases and J by 1 base, with 21 bases between. The CDR3 loop spans 19 amino acids. CDR3 in DNA: TGTGCCAGTAGTCCCACCGGCAGGCCAAGGTGGTCTGGGGCCAACGTCCTGACTTTC. It encodes CASSPTGRPRWSGANVLTF.

The chain couples TRBV7-6 to TRBJ2-7; maybe TRBD2 (6 bases). There are 15 residues in the CDR3. Germline CDR1 is SGHVS and CDR2 is FNYEAQ. Trimming left V 1 base short and J 1 base short, with 11 bases between. For the CDR3, the DNA is TGTGCCAGCAGCTTAGGCTTCGGACTATCCTACGAGCAGTACTTC. Its protein is CASSLGFGLSYEQYF.

The chain carries TRBV12-5 and TRBJ2-7; 7 bases match TRBD1. In germline, CDR1 is LGHNT, CDR2 FRNRAP. V lost 8 bases and J lost 5; bases outside the gene matches: 12. CDR3 length: 14 amino acids. For the CDR3, the DNA is TGTGCTAGTCCCCGGAAGGGGGCGAGCCACGAGCAGTACTTC. Its translation: CASPRKGASHEQYF. Full variable domain (outside the CDR3, taken from reference TRBV12-5 and TRBJ2-7): DARVTQTPRHKVTEMGQEVTMRCQPILGHNTVFWYRQTMMQGLELLAYFRNRAPLDDSGMPKDRFSAEMPDATLATLKIQPSEPRDSAVYFCASPRKGASHEQYFGPGTRLTVT.

The chain has TRBV14 and TRBJ2-7; 9 positions match TRBD2. The germline CDR1 and CDR2 sequences are SGHDN and FVKESK. This CDR3 contains 15 residues. After removal of 3 bases from V and 3 bases from J, the junction contained 6 bases not matched to a gene. CDR3 residues: CASSHTSGPHYEQYF. The CDR3 nucleotides are TGTGCCAGCAGCCACACTAGCGGGCCCCACTACGAGCAGTACTTC.

In this sample, this clone turned up once. The rearrangement uses TRBV27 and TRBJ1-2; 8 positions agree with TRBD1. Trimming at V came to 7 bases and at J to 7 bases, leaving 11 bases not matched to a gene. The CDR3 runs to 14 residues. In germline, CDR1 is MNHEY, CDR2 SMNVEV (reference sequence). CDR3: CASTNTFGQGGYTF. For the CDR3, the DNA is TGTGCCAGCACTAACACCTTCGGACAGGGTGGCTACACCTTC.

This chain connects TRBV9 to TRBJ1-1; no firm D call. Germline CDR1 SGDLS, CDR2 YYNGEE. V was cut by 0 bases and J by 1 base, with 7 bases left in between. The CDR3 is made up of 14 amino acids. This CDR3 reads CASSVGNTNTEAFF. The CDR3 region has the DNA TGTGCCAGCAGCGTAGGAAACACGAACACTGAAGCTTTCTTT.

The chain joins TRBV5-1 to TRBJ2-5; 8 positions agree with TRBD1. V dropped 0 bases and J dropped 1; count of bases not matched to a gene: 5. The CDR3 is 16 amino acids. Germline values: CDR1 SGHRS, CDR2 YFSETQ. The CDR3 DNA follows: TGCGCCAGCAGCTTGGGACAGGGGTTAGCCCAAGAGACCCAGTACTTC. It is translated as CASSLGQGLAQETQYF.

The rearrangement uses TRBV23-1 and TRBJ2-7, with D perhaps TRBD2 (5 bases). TRBV23-1 is given ORF status, its function remaining uncertain. Trimming left V 3 bases short and J 3 bases short, with 18 bases between. The CDR3 extends over 16 amino acids. The CDR3 bases are TGCGCCAGCAGTCACCCCGGAGGTTCAGTCGGCTACGAGCAGTACTTC. As protein: CASSHPGGSVGYEQYF.

The chain has TRBV19 and TRBJ1-2; no reliable D call. The CDR3 is 14 residues long. Germline V CDR1 and CDR2: LNHDA, SQIVND (reference sequence). V lost 3 bases, J lost 8 bases, and 16 bases lay in between. In DNA form, the CDR3 reads TGTGCCAGTAGTATTAATAGCGGCTTCGCCGGCTACACCTTC. It encodes CASSINSGFAGYTF.

The chain couples TRBV2 to TRBJ1-2; D remains unclear. The V gene lost 6 bases and the J gene lost 4 bases, with 9 bases spanning the gap. CDR1 SNHLY and CDR2 FYNNEI come from the germline V gene. The CDR3 runs to 12 residues. The CDR3 DNA sequence: TGTGCCAGCAGACGACTTGTCTATGGCTACACCTTC. Translation: CASRRLVYGYTF.

V gene TRBV11-2 combines with J gene TRBJ1-2, with TRBD1 as a possible D gene (5 bases). V was cut by 4 bases and J by 5 bases, with 8 bases left in between. CDR3 length equals 12 residues. The germline gives CDR1 SGHAT, CDR2 FQNNGV. The CDR3: CASSSSGYGYTF. As DNA, the CDR3 is TGTGCCAGCAGCTCTTCAGGGTATGGCTACACCTTC.

The V call is TRBV4-2, the J call TRBJ2-5, with a tentative D call TRBD2 (6 bases). The V and J ends lost 4 bases and 4 bases respectively, with 22 bases between them. From germline, CDR1 is LGHNA and CDR2 YNFKEQ. The CDR3 is 17 residues long. CDR3: CASSPAGRRESGETQYF. The CDR3 DNA reads TGTGCCAGCAGCCCAGCAGGGAGGAGGGAGAGTGGAGAGACCCAGTACTTC.

V is TRBV5-1 and J is TRBJ1-2; 8 bases agree with TRBD1. CDR1 SGHRS and CDR2 YFSETQ come from the germline V gene. This CDR3 comprises 14 residues. The junction had 6 bases not matched to a gene; V was cut back by 4 bases and J by 4 bases. The CDR3 DNA reads as TGCGCCAGCAGCCCGGACAGGGCGACCTATGGCTACACCTTC. Amino acid sequence: CASSPDRATYGYTF.

The V and J genes are TRBV28 and TRBJ1-3; 7 positions match TRBD1. Trimming at V came to 7 bases and at J to 0 bases, leaving 9 bases not matched to a gene. The length of the CDR3 is 16 residues. CDR1 is MDHEN, CDR2 SYDVKM, per germline. The DNA for the CDR3 is TGTGCCAGCATAGAGGGGACAGTGCTCTCTGGAAACACCATATATTTT. Encoded protein: CASIEGTVLSGNTIYF.

The chain recombines TRBV5-1 with TRBJ1-3; D may be TRBD1 (5 bases). The CDR3 loop spans 16 amino acids. V was pared by 1 base and J by 0 bases, with 11 bases between. The germline V gene has CDR1 SGHRS and CDR2 YFSETQ. This CDR3 reads CASSLQGSDSGNTIYF. CDR3 nucleotides: TGCGCCAGCAGCTTGCAGGGTTCTGACTCTGGAAACACCATATATTTT.

The rearrangement uses TRBV6-5 and TRBJ1-5; unclear D gene. The V gene's germline CDR1 is MNHEY and CDR2 SVGAGI. Trimming cost V 3 bases and J 8 bases, with 11 bases left between them. This CDR3 spans 13 amino acids. Written as DNA, the CDR3 is TGTGCCAGCAGTTATGACGGCGGGGAGCCCCAGCATTTT. Residues: CASSYDGGEPQHF.

V and J are TRBV9 and TRBJ2-2; 13 positions agree with TRBD2. The CDR3 has 16 amino acids. Germline lookup yields CDR1 SGDLS and CDR2 YYNGEE. V shed 0 bases and J 5 bases; nucleotides not matched to a gene: 1. In nucleotides, the CDR3 is TGTGCCAGCAGCGTAGGACTAGCGGGAGGAACCGGGGAGCTGTTTTTT. Its translation is CASSVGLAGGTGELFF.